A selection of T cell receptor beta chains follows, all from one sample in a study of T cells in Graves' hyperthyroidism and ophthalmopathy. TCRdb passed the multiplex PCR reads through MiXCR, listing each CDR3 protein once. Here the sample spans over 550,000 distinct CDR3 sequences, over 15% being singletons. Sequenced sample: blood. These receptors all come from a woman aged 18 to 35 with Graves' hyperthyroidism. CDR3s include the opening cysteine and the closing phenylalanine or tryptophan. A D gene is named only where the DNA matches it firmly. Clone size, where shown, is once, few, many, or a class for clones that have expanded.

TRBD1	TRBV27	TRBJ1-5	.	CASSPTGVGIQPQHF	TGTGCCAGCAGTCCGACAGGGGTAGGAATTCAGCCCCAGCATTTT
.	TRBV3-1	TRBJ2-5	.	CASSQFGETQYF	TGTGCCAGCAGCCAGTTCGGAGAGACCCAGTACTTC
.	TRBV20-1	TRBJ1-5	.	CSASKQGGNQPQHF	TGCAGTGCTAGTAAGCAGGGCGGCAATCAGCCCCAGCATTTT
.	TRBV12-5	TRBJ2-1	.	CASGLVQNKSSYNEQFF	TGTGCTAGTGGTTTGGTACAGAACAAGAGCTCCTACAATGAGCAGTTCTTC
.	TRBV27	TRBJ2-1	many	CASSPSPSATYNEQFF	TGTGCCAGCAGTCCCTCCCCTAGCGCTACCTACAATGAGCAGTTCTTC
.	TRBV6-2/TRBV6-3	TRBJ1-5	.	CASGDRAGYSNQPQHF	TGTGCCAGCGGGGACCGGGCGGGGTATAGCAATCAGCCCCAGCATTTT
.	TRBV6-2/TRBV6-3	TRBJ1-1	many	CASGKALHTEAFF	TGTGCCAGCGGGAAGGCCTTGCACACTGAAGCTTTCTTT
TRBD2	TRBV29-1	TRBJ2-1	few	CSVGAGDEQFF	TGCAGCGTTGGAGCGGGGGATGAGCAGTTCTTC
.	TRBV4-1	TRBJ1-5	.	CASSQQMGAGYSNQPQHF	TGCGCCAGCAGCCAACAGATGGGGGCGGGTTATAGCAATCAGCCCCAGCATTTT
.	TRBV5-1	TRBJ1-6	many	CASSLDVMGDSPLHF	TGCGCCAGCAGCCTTGATGTTATGGGGGATTCACCCCTCCACTTT
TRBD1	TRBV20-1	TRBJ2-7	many	CSAKQTGNPYEQYF	TGCAGTGCTAAACAGACAGGGAACCCCTACGAGCAGTACTTC
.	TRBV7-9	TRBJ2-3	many	CASSLDGRADTQYF	TGTGCCAGCAGCTTAGATGGCCGGGCAGATACGCAGTATTTT
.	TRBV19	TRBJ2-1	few	CASSRAGRDEQFF	TGTGCCAGTAGTAGGGCGGGACGGGATGAGCAGTTCTTC
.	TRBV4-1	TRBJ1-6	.	CASSQPTRGLATLHF	TGCGCCAGCAGCCAACCCACCCGGGGCCTGGCAACCCTCCACTTT
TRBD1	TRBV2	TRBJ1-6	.	CASKRQGASSYNSPLHF	TGTGCCAGCAAGAGACAGGGAGCTTCCTCCTATAATTCACCCCTCCACTTT
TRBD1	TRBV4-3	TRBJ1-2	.	CASSQDRRGRNYGYTF	TGCGCCAGCAGCCAAGATAGGAGGGGGCGGAACTATGGCTACACCTTC
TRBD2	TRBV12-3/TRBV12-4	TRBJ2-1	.	CASSLLAGGPIEANEQFF	TGTGCCAGCAGTTTGCTAGCGGGGGGGCCGATTGAGGCCAATGAGCAGTTCTTC
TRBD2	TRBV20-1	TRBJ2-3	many	CSARSGLAGGTDTQYF	TGCAGTGCTAGATCCGGACTAGCGGGGGGCACAGATACGCAGTATTTT
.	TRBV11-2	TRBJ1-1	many	CASSLNRAPEAFF	TGTGCCAGCAGTCTGAACCGGGCCCCTGAAGCTTTCTTT
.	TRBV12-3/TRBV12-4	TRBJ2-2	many	CASSFRGNTGELFF	TGTGCCAGCAGTTTTAGGGGCAACACCGGGGAGCTGTTTTTT
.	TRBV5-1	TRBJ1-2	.	CASSLASGALYGYTF	TGCGCCAGCAGCTTGGCCTCTGGGGCCCTCTATGGCTACACCTTC
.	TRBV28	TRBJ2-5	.	CASLLEFPNLPPWRESRGTQYF	TGTGCCAGCCTTCTGGAATTCCCCAATCTCCCCCCTTGGCGAGAATCACGGGGGACCCAGTACTTC
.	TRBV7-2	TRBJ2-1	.	CASSLEQGGNNEQFF	TGTGCCAGCAGCTTAGAACAGGGGGGGAACAATGAGCAGTTCTTC
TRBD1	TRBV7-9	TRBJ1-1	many	CASSSLTGAMNTEAFF	TGTGCCAGCAGCTCTCTGACAGGGGCCATGAACACTGAAGCTTTCTTT
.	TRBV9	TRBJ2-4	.	CASSLGLAGRNIQYF	TGTGCCAGCAGCCTAGGATTGGCTGGAAGAAACATTCAGTACTTC
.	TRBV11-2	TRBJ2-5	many	CASSRGPETQYF	TGTGCCAGCAGCCGGGGCCCAGAGACCCAGTACTTC
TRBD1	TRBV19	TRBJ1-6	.	CASSSPGQGETPLHF	TGTGCCAGTAGTAGTCCCGGACAGGGCGAGACACCCCTCCACTTT
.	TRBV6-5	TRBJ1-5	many	CASSYTGTPHSNQPQHF	TGTGCCAGCAGTTACACCGGGACACCGCATAGCAATCAGCCCCAGCATTTT
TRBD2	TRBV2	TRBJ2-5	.	CASSEGGGRGETQYF	TGTGCCAGCAGTGAGGGAGGCGGGAGAGGAGAGACCCAGTACTTC
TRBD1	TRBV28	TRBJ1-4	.	CASSTDRRKLFF	TGTGCCAGCAGCACGGACAGGAGAAAACTGTTTTTT
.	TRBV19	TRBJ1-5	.	CASSIVGGRSSNQPQHF	TGTGCCAGTAGTATAGTTGGGGGGAGGTCGAGCAATCAGCCCCAGCATTTT
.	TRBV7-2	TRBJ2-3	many	CASSLGQKPDTQYF	TGTGCCAGCAGCTTAGGACAGAAACCAGATACGCAGTATTTT
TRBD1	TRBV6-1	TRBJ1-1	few	CASREQGGNTEAFF	TGTGCCAGCAGGGAACAGGGGGGCAACACTGAAGCTTTCTTT
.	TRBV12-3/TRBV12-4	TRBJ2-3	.	CASSHPFTGNTDTQYF	TGTGCCAGCAGCCATCCGTTTACAGGGAACACAGATACGCAGTATTTT
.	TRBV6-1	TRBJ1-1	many	CASNLNGLNTEAFF	TGTGCCAGCAACCTCAATGGACTGAACACTGAAGCTTTCTTT
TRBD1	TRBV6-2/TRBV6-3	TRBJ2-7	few	CASRSTGGTYEQYF	TGTGCCAGCAGATCCACAGGGGGGACCTACGAGCAGTACTTC
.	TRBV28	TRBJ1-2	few	CASSWSSGYGYTF	TGTGCCAGCAGTTGGTCCAGCGGCTATGGCTACACCTTC
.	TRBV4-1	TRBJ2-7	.	CASSQLTTDGYEQYF	TGCGCCAGCAGCCAGCTGACGACAGACGGCTACGAGCAGTACTTC
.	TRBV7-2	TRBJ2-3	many	CASSLGPGTDTQYF	TGTGCCAGCAGCTTAGGGCCCGGCACAGATACGCAGTATTTT
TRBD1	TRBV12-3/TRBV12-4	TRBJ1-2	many	CASSPSRDRGAYGYTF	TGTGCCAGCAGTCCTAGTAGGGACAGGGGCGCCTATGGCTACACCTTC
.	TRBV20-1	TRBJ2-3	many	CSASGRSGVNTDTQYF	TGCAGTGCTAGTGGGCGGTCGGGGGTCAACACAGATACGCAGTATTTT